This T cell receptor (beta chain) was sequenced during a study of beta chain features in type 1 diabetes. Regarding the study as a whole: In all four CD4+ subsets, TCRB CDR3 length was significantly, moderately reduced in type 1 diabetes.

The authors reverse transcribed all of the isolated RNA, so sequencing captured expressed TCRB transcripts. Produced via immunoSEQ multiplex PCR; TCRdb's table is partial and in-frame only. Of over 20,000 clones in the sample, about 58% are singletons; the top ten hold 0.37%. In germline, CDR1 is PRHDT, CDR2 FYEKMQ (reference sequence). The CDR3 contains 15 residues. The germline V and J ends were trimmed by 5 bases and 0 bases, with 14 bases remaining between them. Comment on this clone: Its antigen remains unidentified.

The chain joins TRBV13 to TRBJ2-7; the D gene is possibly TRBD2 (5 bases). The clonotype originates from a young man with type 1 diabetes. Specimen: stem cell memory CD4+ T cells from blood. The CDR3 coding sequence is TGTGCCAGCAGCCTAGCACCGACTCTCTCCTACGAGCAGTACTTC. This codes for CASSLAPTLSYEQYF.